This T cell receptor beta chain derives from a study of breast tumors, draining lymph nodes, adjacent tissues. The study's findings and limits: Tumors had less TCR diversity than lymph nodes, more than nontumor tissue.

TCRdb passed the multiplex PCR reads through MiXCR, listing each CDR3 protein once. The data show roughly 120,000 distinct CDR3 sequences, with less than 20% seen just once and more than 3% held by the top ten. Breast cancer patients provided tissue from their axillary draining lymph nodes. In regard to this clonotype: The target antigen is unknown. This sequence may be a read error, since a much larger clone differs from it by one base.

CDR3 length: 14 residues. V was pared by 6 bases and J by 9 bases, with 21 bases between. The germline gives CDR1 DFQATT, CDR2 SNEGSKA (reference sequence). The TCR originated in a female donor with breast cancer. Some clones in this sample may be carry-over from other donors' samples. The chain is built from TRBV20-1 and TRBJ2-1, with D perhaps matching TRBD1 (6 bases). Material for sequencing was axillary lymph node tissue. The CDR3 coding sequence is TGCAGTGCCGACCTTCCCCAACAGGACAGTGAGCAGTTCTTC. Translation gives CSADLPQQDSEQFF.